Shown below are 20 T cell receptor beta chains from a single sample sequenced in a study of regulatory T cells in long-lasting Graves disease. Arm-PCR with iRepertoire HTBI primers amplified the CDR3 regions for these TCR beta libraries. TCRdb passed the multiplex PCR reads through MiXCR, listing each CDR3 protein once. The repertoire consists of about 460,000 distinct CDR3 sequences, with 12% to 15% occurring once and the leading ten covering 17%. Indicated time point: newly diagnosed GD, antithyroid drugs for less than 3 months. Isolated PBMC RNA provided the starting material for the TCR library. This sample also appeared in a second study, on T cells in Graves' hyperthyroidism and ophthalmopathy.

Sequenced material: peripheral blood mononuclear cells (PBMCs), taken at new diagnosis, from a patient treated with antithyroid drugs. All receptors derive from a woman between 45 and 60 years old with Graves disease.

This clonotype was seen repeatedly, ten times or more. The V gene is TRBV3-1, the J gene TRBJ2-2; 12 nucleotides align to TRBD2. There are 16 residues in the CDR3. V was pared by 3 bases and J by 4 bases, with 3 bases of the junction left unmatched. The V gene's germline CDR1 is LGHDT and CDR2 YNNKEL (reference sequence). CDR3 nucleotide sequence: TGTGCCAGCAGCCATGGACTAGCGGGATTCACCGGGGAGCTGTTTTTT. This encodes CASSHGLAGFTGELFF. Drawing the rest from reference TRBV3-1 and TRBJ2-2, the complete variable domain is DTAVSQTPKYLVTQMGNDKSIKCEQNLGHDTMYWYKQDSKKFLKIMFSYNNKELIINETVPNRFSPKSPDKAHLNLHINSLELGDSAVYFCASSHGLAGFTGELFFGEGSRLTVL.

This clonotype was picked up many times. The chain carries TRBV30 and TRBJ2-6, with D hard to call. The CDR3 has 16 residues. Germline CDR1 is GTSNPN and CDR2 is SVGIG (reference sequence). Trimming removed 1 base at V and 2 bases at J, with 12 bases between. The DNA of the CDR3 is TGTGCCTGGAGTGGGGGTAGGGTGCCTGGGGCCAACGTCCTGACTTTC. Translation: CAWSGGRVPGANVLTF.

This clonotype has ten or more counts. V usage is TRBV6-1 and J usage is TRBJ1-2; D remains unclear. Per the germline V gene, CDR1 is MNHNS and CDR2 is SASEGT. Trimming took 5 bases from V and 4 from J, leaving 14 bases between them. The CDR3 runs to 14 residues. The CDR3 region is CASSPDILIYGYTF. The CDR3 bases are TGTGCCAGCAGTCCCGACATTCTCATCTATGGCTACACCTTC.

This clonotype was picked up many times. This sequence joins TRBV29-1 and TRBJ2-3; 15 nucleotides line up with TRBD2. Germline CDR1 and CDR2: SQVTM and ANQGSEA. The CDR3 contains 17 residues. J gave up 2 bases and V 6 bases, and 9 bases lay outside the gene matches. This CDR3 reads CSVQRTSGRAVTDTQYF. CDR3 bases: TGCAGCGTCCAAAGGACTAGCGGGAGGGCCGTCACAGATACGCAGTATTTT.

Concerning this clonotype itself: A read error may be the cause here, since a much bigger clone is one base away. The chain couples TRBV2 to TRBJ2-1, with D perhaps matching TRBD2 (6 bases). Looked up from germline, CDR1 is SNHLY and CDR2 is FYNNEI. The CDR3 covers 14 residues. V lost 7 bases and J 12 bases, leaving 22 bases between the germline ends. CDR3 amino acids: CASNPTSLTIVQFF. CDR3 sequence (DNA): TGTGCCAGCAACCCCACTAGCCTGACTATTGTGCAGTTCTTC.

Of note for this clonotype: An end of the junction differs from the germline gene, which may be a read error. V and J are TRBV10-3 and TRBJ2-7; perhaps TRBD1 as D (6 bases). The germline gives CDR1 ENHRY, CDR2 SYGVKD. This CDR3 has 12 residues. DNA for the CDR3: TGTGCCGTCAGTGAGGACAGCTACGAGCAGTACTTC. It is translated as CAVSEDSYEQYF.

This clonotype was recorded at least ten times. The gene calls are TRBV11-2 and TRBJ2-7, with D maybe TRBD2 (5 bases). V lost 2 bases, J lost 4 bases, and 12 bases lay in between. Germline CDR1 and CDR2: SGHAT and FQNNGV. The CDR3 is 14 residues long. The CDR3 DNA reads as TGTGCCAGCAGCTTATCGGACTCGTTATACGAGCAGTACTTC. This sequence encodes CASSLSDSLYEQYF. The entire variable domain, with the rest obtained from reference TRBV11-2 and TRBJ2-7, is as follows: EAGVAQSPRYKIIEKRQSVAFWCNPISGHATLYWYQQILGQGPKLLIQFQNNGVVDDSQLPKDRFSAERLKGVDSTLKIQPAKLEDSAVYLCASSLSDSLYEQYFGPGTRLTVT.

A remark on this clonotype: A read error may be the cause here, since a much bigger clone is one base away. The chain has TRBV11-2 and TRBJ1-4; no firm D call. The CDR3 covers 15 residues. Germline CDR1 reads SGHAT; CDR2 reads FQNNGV. For the CDR3, the DNA is TGTGCCGGCAGCTTAATAGTAGGCGATAATGAAAAACTGTTTTTT. This codes for CAGSLIVGDNEKLFF.

This clonotype was found many times. The chain joins TRBV9 to TRBJ2-3, with 7 bases matching TRBD2. This CDR3 has 19 residues. The germline V gene encodes CDR1 SGDLS and CDR2 YYNGEE. After removal of 0 bases from V and 0 bases from J, the junction contained 13 bases not matched to a gene. Here the CDR3 DNA reads TGTGCCAGCAGCGTAGTGGGTAGCGGGCTATCCAAGAGCACAGATACGCAGTATTTT. The encoded protein is CASSVVGSGLSKSTDTQYF.

This clonotype was recorded a few times. Since a much larger clone is just one base distant, this may be a read error. The final CDR3 position lacks the conserved phenylalanine or tryptophan, pointing to a likely read error. It is unclear where the CDR3 begins or ends on the DNA, so no DNA is shown, and the CDR3 is as TCRdb lists it. The chain is built from TRBV30 and TRBJ1-1; the D call of TRBD1 is as the table states it, not checked on the DNA. Germline CDR1 GTSNPN, CDR2 SVGIG (reference sequence). The CDR3 spans 10 residues, counting both ends. The CDR3: CAWSFDRPLL.

This clonotype occurred many times. CDR3 residues: CSAGQGAFYGYTF. The DNA for the CDR3 is TGCAGCGCCGGACAGGGGGCTTTTTATGGCTACACCTTC. The chain uses TRBV29-1 and TRBJ1-2; 11 bases fit TRBD1. V was pared by 7 bases and J by 5 bases, with 6 bases of the junction left unmatched. Germline V gene lookup returns CDR1 SQVTM and CDR2 ANQGSEA. The length of the CDR3 is 13 residues.

The rearrangement uses TRBV9 and TRBJ2-1; 8 positions agree with TRBD2. The CDR3 runs 15 residues. Germline lookup yields CDR1 SGDLS and CDR2 YYNGEE. V lost 1 base, J lost 5 bases, and 5 bases stayed unmatched. The CDR3 reads CASSVLISGNNEQFF. CDR3 sequence (DNA): TGTGCCAGCAGCGTACTGATTAGCGGGAACAATGAGCAGTTCTTC. The full variable domain, its missing parts supplied by reference TRBV9 and TRBJ2-1, is DSGVTQTPKHLITATGQRVTLRCSPRSGDLSVYWYQQSLDQGLQFLIQYYNGEERAKGNILERFSAQQFPDLHSELNLSSLELGDSALYFCASSVLISGNNEQFFGPGTRLTVL.

This clonotype has a count of ten or more. The chain uses TRBV11-2 and TRBJ2-7, with 10 bases aligning to TRBD1. CDR1 and CDR2 (germline): SGHAT, FQNNGV. This CDR3 spans 14 amino acids. The J segment lost 4 bases and the V segment lost 6 bases, leaving 6 bases of the junction unmatched. For the CDR3, the DNA is TGTGCCAGCAGAAGACAGGGGGCGCCTTACGAGCAGTACTTC. Protein sequence: CASRRQGAPYEQYF.

This clonotype occurred once. The rearrangement joins TRBV29-1 to TRBJ2-1; D ambiguous. CDR3 length equals 15 residues. The V and J ends lost 3 bases and 0 bases respectively, with 12 bases between them. CDR1 is SQVTM, CDR2 ANQGSEA, per germline. CDR3 region: CSVENEPSSYNEQFF. DNA for the CDR3: TGCAGCGTTGAGAATGAACCGAGCTCCTACAATGAGCAGTTCTTC.

In this sample, this clonotype turned up many times. The V and J genes are TRBV7-8 and TRBJ1-5; D uncertain. Germline V gene data show CDR1 as SGHVS and CDR2 as FQNEAQ. The CDR3 extends over 13 amino acids. Trimming took 5 bases from V and 8 from J, leaving 13 bases between them. The CDR3 sequence is CASSVDGSEPQHF. The CDR3 bases are TGTGCCAGCAGCGTGGACGGCTCGGAGCCCCAGCATTTT.

The rearrangement joins TRBV5-4 to TRBJ1-6, with D hard to call. The V end lost 0 bases, the J end lost 4 bases, and 5 bases lay between the germline ends. There are 14 residues in the CDR3. Germline V gene sequence: CDR1 SGHNT, CDR2 YYREEE (reference sequence). CDR3 sequence: CASSLERYNSPLHF. The CDR3, as DNA: TGTGCCAGCAGCTTGGAACGGTATAATTCACCCCTCCACTTT.

About this clonotype itself: A read error may explain this, as a much larger clone is one base away. V is TRBV3-1 and J is TRBJ2-5; D perhaps matches TRBD2 (6 bases). V was pared by 3 bases and J by 11 bases, with 13 bases between. Per germline, CDR1 LGHDT and CDR2 YNNKEL (reference sequence). This CDR3 comprises 12 residues. The CDR3: CASSQADYEQYF. For the CDR3, the DNA is TGTGCCAGCAGCCAGGCGGACTATGAGCAGTACTTC.

This clonotype was found many times. The rearrangement links TRBV24-1 to TRBJ1-1; TRBD1 aligns across 11 bases. The germline gives CDR1 KGHDR, CDR2 SFDVKD. The CDR3 loop spans 14 amino acids. V was clipped by 7 bases and J by 1 base; unmatched bases: 1. As DNA, the CDR3 is TGTGCCACCAGGGACAGGGGGCAGAACACTGAAGCTTTCTTT. Translated: CATRDRGQNTEAFF.

Note on this clonotype: This may stem from a read error, because a much larger clone lies one nucleotide away. V usage is TRBV27 and J usage is TRBJ1-5; 7 bases match TRBD1. The CDR3 is 16 amino acids. Germline loops: CDR1 MNHEY, CDR2 SMNVEV (reference sequence). V lost 0 bases, J lost 10 bases, and 12 bases stayed unmatched. CDR3 nucleotides: TGTGCCAGCAGTTTATCGTTCCCGACAGGGAGTCACCCCCAGCATTTT. This encodes CASSLSFPTGSHPQHF.

Notes on this clonotype: A clone one base away is much larger, so this may be a read error. CDR3 amino acids: CTTGTANQPQHF. DNA for the CDR3: TGTACCACCGGGACAGCCAATCAGCCCCAGCATTTT. This rearrangement joins TRBV6-2 or TRBV6-3 to TRBJ1-5, with 7 bases aligning to TRBD1. This CDR3 has 12 amino acids. The germline V gene encodes CDR1 MNHEY and CDR2 SVGEGT.